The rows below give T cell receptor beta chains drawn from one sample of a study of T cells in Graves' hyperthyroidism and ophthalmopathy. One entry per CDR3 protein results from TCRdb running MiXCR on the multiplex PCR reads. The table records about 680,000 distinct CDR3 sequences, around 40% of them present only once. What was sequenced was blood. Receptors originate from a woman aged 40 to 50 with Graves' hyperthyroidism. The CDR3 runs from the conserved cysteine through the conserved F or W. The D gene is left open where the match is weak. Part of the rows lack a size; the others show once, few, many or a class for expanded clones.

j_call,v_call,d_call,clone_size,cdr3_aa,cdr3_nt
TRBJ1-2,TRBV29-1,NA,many,CSVLGQTYGYTF,TGCAGCGTTTTGGGCCAAACCTATGGCTACACCTTC
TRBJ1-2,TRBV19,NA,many,CASKPGRQANYGYTF,TGTGCCAGCAAACCGGGGCGACAGGCAAACTATGGCTACACCTTC
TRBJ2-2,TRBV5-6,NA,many,CASSSIPGGELFF,TGTGCCAGCAGCTCCATTCCCGGGGGAGAGCTGTTTTTT
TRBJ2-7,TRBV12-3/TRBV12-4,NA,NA,CASSRTAPYEQYF,TGTGCCAGCAGCCGGACAGCCCCCTACGAGCAGTACTTC
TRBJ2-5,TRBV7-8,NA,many,CASSHTGARYQETQYF,TGTGCCAGCAGCCACACGGGGGCACGGTACCAAGAGACCCAGTACTTC
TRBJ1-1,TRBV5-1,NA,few,CASSLYGSSNDFF,TGTGCCAGCAGCTTGTACGGCAGTTCGAACGATTTCTTT
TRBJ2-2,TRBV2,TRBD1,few,CAIWTGRNAGELFF,TGTGCCATCTGGACAGGGCGTAACGCCGGGGAGCTGTTTTTT
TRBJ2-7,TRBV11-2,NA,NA,CASSLGTSYGQYF,TGTGCCAGCAGCTTAGGAACGAGCTACGGGCAGTACTTC
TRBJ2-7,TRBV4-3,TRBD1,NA,CASSQDWSGTGIYEQYF,TGCGCCAGCAGCCAAGATTGGTCCGGGACAGGGATCTACGAGCAGTACTTC
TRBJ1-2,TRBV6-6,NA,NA,CASSLGWDTTVREHYGYTF,TGTGCCAGCAGTCTCGGGTGGGATACCACTGTTCGGGAACACTATGGCTACACCTTC
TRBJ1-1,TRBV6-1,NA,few,CASSYGPQDTEAFF,TGTGCCAGCAGTTACGGCCCCCAGGACACTGAAGCTTTCTTT
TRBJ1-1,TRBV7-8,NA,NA,CASRPREGDTEAFF,TGTGCCAGCAGACCCAGGGAGGGGGACACTGAAGCTTTCTTT
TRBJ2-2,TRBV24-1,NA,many,CATSDLGDSPLDTGELFF,TGTGCCACCAGTGACCTCGGGGACTCCCCCTTGGACACCGGGGAGCTGTTTTTT
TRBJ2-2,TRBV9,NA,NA,CASSVENTAPLAGGELFF,TGTGCCAGCAGCGTAGAAAATACGGCCCCTCTTGCTGGCGGGGAGCTGTTTTTT
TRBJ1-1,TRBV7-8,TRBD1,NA,CASSSPGRGRTGAFF,TGTGCCAGCAGCTCCCCCGGGAGGGGGCGAACAGGAGCTTTCTTT
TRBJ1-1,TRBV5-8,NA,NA,CASSRPGGATEAFF,TGTGCCAGCAGCCGCCCTGGAGGGGCCACTGAAGCTTTCTTT
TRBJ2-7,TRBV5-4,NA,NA,CASSFGGGVKYF,TGTGCCAGCAGCTTCGGAGGGGGAGTGAAGTACTTC
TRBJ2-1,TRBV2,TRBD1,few,CASSEASTGDNEQFF,TGTGCCAGCAGTGAAGCTTCAACAGGGGACAATGAGCAGTTCTTC
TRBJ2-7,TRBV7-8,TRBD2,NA,CASSFLTGTSNEQYF,TGTGCCAGCAGCTTCCTGACCGGGACTAGCAACGAGCAGTACTTC
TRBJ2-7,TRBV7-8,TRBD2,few,CASRRTRGGSYEQYF,TGTGCCAGCAGGCGGACCCGCGGGGGGTCCTACGAGCAGTACTTC
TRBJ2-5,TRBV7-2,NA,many,CASSLAFVETQYF,TGTGCCAGCAGCTTAGCGTTTGTCGAGACCCAGTACTTC
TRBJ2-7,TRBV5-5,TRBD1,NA,CASSPRQGLISNEQYF,TGTGCCAGCAGCCCCAGACAGGGCCTTATCTCCAACGAGCAGTACTTC
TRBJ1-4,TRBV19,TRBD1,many,CASSSGQGATKLFF,TGTGCCAGTAGTTCGGGACAGGGGGCAACGAAACTGTTTTTT
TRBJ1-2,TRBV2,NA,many,CASSLQDLGYGYTF,TGTGCCAGCAGTCTACAGGATCTGGGCTATGGCTACACCTTC
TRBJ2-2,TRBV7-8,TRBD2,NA,CASSPGLAGRSGELFF,TGTGCCAGCAGCCCCGGACTAGCGGGGCGTTCCGGGGAGCTGTTTTTT
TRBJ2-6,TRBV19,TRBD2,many,CASRDGGAGANVLTF,TGTGCCAGTCGAGATGGGGGGGCTGGGGCCAACGTCCTGACTTTC